One sample yielded the 27 T cell receptor beta chains listed below, sequenced in a study of identical twins. TCRdb passed the 5' RACE reads through MiXCR, listing each CDR3 protein once. The sample lists some 590,000 distinct CDR3 sequences; nearly 10% were seen once. A further study also used this sample, focusing on yellow fever vaccine responses in identical twins.

Material: PBMCs. The origin of the receptors is a woman under 30 in good health.

This clonotype appeared a few times. The rearrangement uses TRBV18 and TRBJ2-5; D unresolved. CDR1 is KGHSH and CDR2 is LQKENI in the germline V gene. Trimming removed 0 bases at V and 0 bases at J, with 5 bases between. This CDR3 is built from 14 residues. The CDR3 loop reads CASSPPSDQETQYF. Written as DNA, the CDR3 is TGTGCCAGCTCACCACCGTCCGACCAAGAGACCCAGTACTTC. The full variable domain, rest sourced from reference TRBV18 and TRBJ2-5, is NAGVMQNPRHLVRRRGQEARLRCSPMKGHSHVYWYRQLPEEGLKFMVYLQKENIIDESGMPKERFSAEFPKEGPSILRIQQVVRGDSAAYFCASSPPSDQETQYFGPGTRLLVL.

This rearrangement joins TRBV12-3 or TRBV12-4 to TRBJ2-3; a possible D gene is TRBD1 (6 bases). Between the trimmed V and J ends, which lost 5 bases and 2 bases, there was a span of 17 bases. The CDR3 loop spans 16 amino acids. In DNA form, the CDR3 reads TGTGCCAGCAGTCCGACTGACAGGAGTGTCACAGATACGCAGTATTTT. Translating gives CASSPTDRSVTDTQYF.

This clonotype was picked up a small number of times. The CDR3, as DNA: TGCGCCAGCAGCGCCGTGACAGGGGACTCCTACAATGAGCAGTTCTTC. As protein: CASSAVTGDSYNEQFF. This rearrangement joins TRBV5-1 to TRBJ2-1, with 8 bases matching TRBD1. Germline values: CDR1 SGHRS, CDR2 YFSETQ. V trimming: 4 bases; J trimming: 0 bases; junction bases outside the gene matches: 6. The CDR3 totals 16 residues.

The chain joins TRBV25-1 to TRBJ2-7; D is ambiguous. The CDR3 contains 14 residues. Trimming cost V 6 bases and J 3 bases, with 15 bases left between them. Germline assignment: CDR1 MGHDK and CDR2 SYGVNS. The CDR3 nucleotides read TGTGCCAGCAGCCCCGGCCTACGATGCTACGAGCAGTACTTC. Protein product: CASSPGLRCYEQYF.

This sequence joins TRBV7-2 and TRBJ1-5; 8 bases line up with TRBD1. Unmatched junction bases numbered 4, after V lost 5 bases and J lost 4 bases. The germline CDR1 and CDR2 sequences are SGHTA and FQGNSA. The length of the CDR3 is 14 residues. Written as DNA, the CDR3 is TGTGCCAGCAGCCGGACAGGGAGAAATCAGCCCCAGCATTTT. Translation: CASSRTGRNQPQHF.

This clonotype was detected a few times. V usage is TRBV5-6 and J usage is TRBJ2-7; 7 nucleotides line up with TRBD1. Germline V gene data show CDR1 as SGHDT and CDR2 as YYEEEE. The junction had 5 bases not matched to a gene; V was cut back by 3 bases and J by 2 bases. The CDR3 has 14 residues. CDR3: CASSSPGQPYEQYF. In DNA, the CDR3 is TGTGCCAGCAGCTCTCCGGGACAGCCCTACGAGCAGTACTTC.

This clonotype showed up many times. The J gene is TRBJ2-7, the V gene TRBV6-2 or TRBV6-3, with 7 bases that match TRBD2. J was trimmed by 2 bases and V by 4 bases; bases with no gene match: 5. Per germline, CDR1 MNHEY and CDR2 SVGEGT. The CDR3 runs to 14 residues. The CDR3 DNA reads TGTGCCAGCAGTTTCGGACTAGTCCCCTACGAGCAGTACTTC. Amino acid sequence: CASSFGLVPYEQYF.

The chain carries TRBV7-9 and TRBJ2-7, with 9 bases matching TRBD1. Germline V gene data show CDR1 as SEHNR and CDR2 as FQNEAQ (reference sequence). This CDR3 is built from 16 residues. The V and J ends lost 5 bases and 4 bases, in that order; junction bases with no gene match: 12. The CDR3 here is CASSVTGTGKGYEQYF. CDR3 bases: TGTGCCAGCAGCGTAACCGGGACAGGGAAGGGGTACGAGCAGTACTTC.

V and J are TRBV28 and TRBJ1-2; a weak D match, TRBD1 (5 bases). V was cut by 7 bases and J by 7 bases, with 16 bases left in between. This CDR3 contains 13 residues. Germline-derived CDR1 and CDR2 are MDHEN and SYDVKM. CDR3: CASTRSEGRGYTF. The CDR3 coding sequence is TGTGCCAGCACCCGTAGTGAGGGGCGTGGCTACACCTTC.

In its sample, this clonotype was seen a few times. The V call is TRBV10-2, the J call TRBJ2-3; D gene unclear. The CDR3 loop spans 15 amino acids. The germline V and J ends were trimmed by 2 bases and 2 bases, with 11 bases remaining between them. The germline gives CDR1 WSHSY, CDR2 SAAADI. The CDR3 region is CASSEVSPTTDTQYF. In nucleotides, the CDR3 is TGCGCCAGCAGTGAGGTCAGCCCTACCACAGATACGCAGTATTTT.

This clonotype showed up just a few times. The genes are TRBV20-1 and TRBJ2-7, with D perhaps TRBD2 (5 bases). The V and J ends lost 3 bases and 0 bases respectively, with 18 bases between them. The CDR3 sequence is 16 residues long. The V gene's germline CDR1 is DFQATT and CDR2 SNEGSKA (reference sequence). The CDR3 region is CSARGSGGRSSYEQYF. CDR3 DNA: TGCAGTGCTAGGGGGTCAGGAGGCAGAAGCTCCTACGAGCAGTACTTC.

V and J are TRBV28 and TRBJ2-1, with 11 bases lining up with TRBD2. This CDR3 is built from 12 residues. The germline CDR1 and CDR2 sequences are MDHEN and SYDVKM. The V segment lost 5 bases and the J segment 13 bases; nucleotides outside the gene matches: 4. The CDR3 DNA reads as TGTGCCAGCAGTCCAAGACTAGCGGGACAGTTCTTC. It codes for CASSPRLAGQFF.

The chain employs TRBV12-3 or TRBV12-4 and TRBJ2-5; 8 nucleotides line up with TRBD1. The CDR3 length is 14 residues. V was pared by 8 bases and J by 2 bases, with 7 bases of the junction left unmatched. CDR3 coding DNA: TGTGCCAGCGGTCTGACAGGGGATCAAGAGACCCAGTACTTC. Translated: CASGLTGDQETQYF.

This chain uses TRBV10-3 with TRBJ2-4, with a tentative D call TRBD1 (5 bases). The CDR3 extends over 16 amino acids. Germline loops: CDR1 ENHRY, CDR2 SYGVKD. V gave up 0 bases and J gave up 3 bases, with 12 bases separating them. The DNA for the CDR3 is TGTGCCATCAGTGAGTCAGGGGCCAAAGGCAAAAACATTCAGTACTTC. It is translated as CAISESGAKGKNIQYF.

V and J are TRBV12-3 or TRBV12-4 and TRBJ1-5; tentative D call: TRBD1 (5 bases). With 3 bases removed from V and 4 bases from J, the gap between germline ends came to 10 bases. There are 14 residues in the CDR3. CDR3 sequence (DNA): TGTGCCAGCAGTTTCGAACAGGCTAATCAGCCCCAGCATTTT. It yields the protein CASSFEQANQPQHF.

This clonotype was counted only a few times. The chain couples TRBV29-1 to TRBJ2-1; 7 positions agree with TRBD1. This CDR3 has 12 residues. Germline V gives CDR1 SQVTM, CDR2 ANQGSEA. V lost 6 bases to trimming and J lost 5 bases; unmatched junction nucleotides: 4. The CDR3 spells CSVRTGHNEQFF. In DNA, the CDR3 is TGCAGCGTGAGGACAGGACACAATGAGCAGTTCTTC.

The V and J genes are TRBV12-3 or TRBV12-4 and TRBJ1-1, with 7 bases that match TRBD1. V lost 7 bases, J lost 4 bases, and 9 bases stayed unmatched. The CDR3 is 14 residues long. Here the CDR3 DNA reads TGTGCCAGCACCCTCCAAGGGGGCGGCACTGAAGCTTTCTTT. This sequence encodes CASTLQGGGTEAFF.

The V and J genes are TRBV24-1 and TRBJ2-3; the D gene is possibly TRBD1 (5 bases). Trimming left V 0 bases short and J 2 bases short, with 8 bases between. This CDR3 region has 15 residues. The V gene's germline CDR1 is KGHDR and CDR2 SFDVKD. The CDR3 DNA sequence: TGTGCCACCAGTGATTTGCAGGGTCTCACAGATACGCAGTATTTT. Translating gives CATSDLQGLTDTQYF.

This clonotype was recorded a few times. The V call is TRBV20-1, the J call TRBJ2-1, with D possibly called TRBD1 or TRBD2 (6 bases each). Germline CDR1 is DFQATT and CDR2 is SNEGSKA (reference sequence). Trimming took 5 bases from V and 4 from J, leaving 15 bases between them. The CDR3 sequence is 14 residues long. The CDR3 DNA reads TGCAGTGCTGCCGGGGGCCGAGGGTACAATGAGCAGTTCTTC. Translated: CSAAGGRGYNEQFF.

This chain uses TRBV29-1 with TRBJ2-1, with D uncertain. V dropped 5 bases and J dropped 10 bases, with 6 bases sitting between them. The CDR3 has 9 residues. Germline V gives CDR1 SQVTM, CDR2 ANQGSEA. The CDR3 DNA is TGCAGCGTTTCCCACGAGCAGTTCTTC. This encodes CSVSHEQFF.

This chain links TRBV20-1 with TRBJ1-2, with D maybe TRBD1 (6 bases). CDR3 length equals 15 residues. The germline gives CDR1 DFQATT, CDR2 SNEGSKA (reference sequence). The V and J ends lost 0 bases and 1 base respectively, with 12 bases between them. The CDR3 protein is CSARDLGRGNYGYTF. The CDR3 nucleotides read TGCAGTGCTAGAGATTTGGGCAGGGGTAACTATGGCTACACCTTC.

This chain joins TRBV6-1 and TRBJ2-5; the D is unclear. Germline V gene data show CDR1 as MNHNS and CDR2 as SASEGT. Trimming removed 1 base from V and 7 bases from J, with 10 bases in between. The CDR3 has 13 amino acids. CDR3 amino acids: CASSEVKYGTQYF. The CDR3 bases are TGTGCCAGCAGTGAAGTTAAATATGGGACCCAGTACTTC.

The CDR3 loop reads CASSQNRGTGRDTQYF. The CDR3 nucleotides are TGTGCCAGCAGCCAAAATCGTGGGACAGGGAGAGATACGCAGTATTTT. The V call is TRBV14, the J call TRBJ2-3; 9 bases fit TRBD1. Germline V gene sequence: CDR1 SGHDN, CDR2 FVKESK. CDR3 size: 16 residues. The J segment lost 5 bases and the V segment lost 2 bases, leaving 8 bases of the junction unmatched.

This clonotype was observed a few times. The chain carries TRBV7-8 and TRBJ2-2; 7 nucleotides match TRBD1. J was trimmed by 1 base and V by 5 bases; bases with no gene match: 10. The CDR3 sequence is 17 residues long. CDR1 and CDR2 from the germline V gene are SGHVS and FQNEAQ. Here the CDR3 DNA reads TGTGCCAGCAGCCCCCCAGTAGGACAGGAGAACACCGGGGAGCTGTTTTTT. It codes for CASSPPVGQENTGELFF.

With respect to this clonotype: One end of the junction fails to match germline, which may point to a read error. This rearrangement joins TRBV7-7 to TRBJ2-5, with 8 bases that match TRBD2. The CDR3 has 15 amino acids. Germline CDR1 reads SSHAT; CDR2 reads FNYEAQ (reference sequence). The CDR3 here is CASSSGLAVEETQYF. In DNA, the CDR3 is TGTGCTAGCAGCTCCGGACTAGCCGTTGAGGAGACCCAGTACTTC.

In this sample, this clonotype turned up many times. J is TRBJ2-1 and V is TRBV6-2 or TRBV6-3; 13 bases are shared with TRBD2. CDR3 size: 17 residues. The J segment lost 5 bases and the V segment lost 5 bases, leaving 9 bases of the junction unmatched. Germline V gene sequence: CDR1 MNHEY, CDR2 SVGEGT. CDR3 DNA: TGTGCCAGCAGTACCCCGACTAGCGGGAGGAAGGACAATGAGCAGTTCTTC. Translation gives CASSTPTSGRKDNEQFF.

This clonotype was seen more than once but under ten times. V and J are TRBV25-1 and TRBJ2-1; 10 bases agree with TRBD2. Per the germline V gene, CDR1 is MGHDK and CDR2 is SYGVNS. With V trimmed by 6 bases and J by 5 bases, 7 bases remained unmatched. The CDR3 length is 15 residues. The chain's CDR3 is CASRRGTSVNNEQFF. The CDR3 region has the DNA TGTGCCAGCAGGCGGGGGACTAGCGTTAACAATGAGCAGTTCTTC.